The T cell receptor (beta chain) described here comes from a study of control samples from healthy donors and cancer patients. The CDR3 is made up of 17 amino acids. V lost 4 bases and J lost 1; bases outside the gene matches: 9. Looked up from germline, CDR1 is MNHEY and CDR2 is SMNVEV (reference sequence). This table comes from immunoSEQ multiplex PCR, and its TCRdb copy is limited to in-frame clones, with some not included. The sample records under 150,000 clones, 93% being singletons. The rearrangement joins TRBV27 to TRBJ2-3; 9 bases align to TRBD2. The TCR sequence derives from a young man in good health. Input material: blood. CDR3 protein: CASSSSIQRGGTDTQYF. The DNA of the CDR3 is TGTGCCAGCAGTTCCTCTATCCAGCGGGGGGGCACAGATACGCAGTATTTT.